The next 15 T cell receptor beta chains were all read from a single sample in a study of cytomegalovirus exposure and HLA in healthy donors. PCR involved 60 Vbeta and 13 Jbeta primers. Sequenced by immunoSEQ multiplex PCR; TCRdb stores in-frame clones only, minus some. Of approximately 220,000 clones listed, about 80% were seen once; the top ten hold around 1.7%. Sequenced input: PBMCs. The receptors derive from a man younger than 35 in good health and CMV-seronegative.

This chain uses TRBV5-4 with TRBJ2-1; 7 nucleotides match TRBD2. Germline CDR1 reads SGHNT; CDR2 reads YYREEE (reference sequence). After removal of 4 bases from V and 10 bases from J, the junction contained 8 bases not matched to a gene. CDR3 size: 13 residues. The CDR3 reads CASSPGLVNEQFF. The CDR3 DNA reads as TGTGCCAGCAGCCCCGGACTAGTTAACGAGCAGTTCTTC.

The rearrangement links TRBV5-1 to TRBJ2-7, with no clear D. The germline CDR1 and CDR2 sequences are SGHRS and YFSETQ. The CDR3 has 17 residues. The V end lost 5 bases, the J end lost 7 bases, and 28 bases lay between the germline ends. Written as DNA, the CDR3 is TGCGCCAGCAGTTCCGGCCGGGTATTACACTCGGCTAAGGAGCAGTACTTC. Amino acid sequence: CASSSGRVLHSAKEQYF.

The genes are TRBV7-2 and TRBJ2-1; no reliable D call. Per the germline V gene, CDR1 is SGHTA and CDR2 is FQGNSA. This CDR3 has 13 amino acids. Trimming stripped 5 bases from V and 9 bases from J, with 14 bases between. The CDR3 sequence is CASSPEQSFEQFF. The CDR3 region has the DNA TGTGCCAGCAGCCCGGAACAGTCTTTTGAGCAGTTCTTC. Looking up the rest from reference TRBV7-2 and TRBJ2-1 gives the full variable domain: GAGVSQSPSNKVTEKGKDVELRCDPISGHTALYWYRQSLGQGLEFLIYFQGNSAPDKSGLPSDRFSAERTGGSVSTLTIQRTQQEDSAVYLCASSPEQSFEQFFGPGTRLTVL.

V gene TRBV25-1 combines with J gene TRBJ2-3; TRBD2 matches 14 bases. This CDR3 is built from 18 residues. With 8 bases clipped from V and 8 bases from J, the junction kept 18 bases outside the gene matches. Germline CDR1 is MGHDK and CDR2 is SYGVNS. The DNA for the CDR3 is TGTGCCAGCCCGAAACCCCGACTAGCGGGAGGGAACATAGGTACGCAGTATTTT. Translation gives CASPKPRLAGGNIGTQYF. Using reference TRBV25-1 and TRBJ2-3 for the parts outside the CDR3, the full variable domain is EADIYQTPRYLVIGTGKKITLECSQTMGHDKMYWYQQDPGMELHLIHYSYGVNSTEKGDLSSESTVSRIRTEHFPLTLESARPSHTSQYLCASPKPRLAGGNIGTQYFGPGTRLTVL.

The chain recombines TRBV19 with TRBJ2-5, with 8 positions matching TRBD1. This CDR3 is built from 14 residues. The germline gives CDR1 LNHDA, CDR2 SQIVND (reference sequence). Unmatched junction bases numbered 7, after V lost 6 bases and J lost 4 bases. DNA for the CDR3: TGTGCCAGTAGCCCCTCAGGGGGCTTAGAGACCCAGTACTTC. Translated, it gives CASSPSGGLETQYF.

The chain is built from TRBV9 and TRBJ2-7, with 7 positions matching TRBD1. The V gene's germline CDR1 is SGDLS and CDR2 YYNGEE. The CDR3 consists of 15 residues. Unmatched junction bases numbered 8, after V lost 3 bases and J lost 2 bases. The CDR3 here is CASSALDRFPYEQYF. The CDR3 nucleotides read TGTGCCAGCAGCGCGCTGGACAGGTTCCCCTACGAGCAGTACTTC.

The genes are TRBV28 and TRBJ2-7; TRBD2 is a possible D gene (7 bases). Looked up from germline, CDR1 is MDHEN and CDR2 is SYDVKM. Trimming removed 8 bases from V and 2 bases from J, with 16 bases in between. There are 14 residues in the CDR3. CDR3 sequence reads: CASSGGGVAYEQYF. CDR3 DNA sequence: TGTGCCAGCTCCGGAGGGGGGGTTGCCTACGAGCAGTACTTC.

The V and J genes are TRBV2 and TRBJ2-7, with no clear D. Germline loops: CDR1 SNHLY, CDR2 FYNNEI. The V gene lost 7 bases and the J gene lost 2 bases, with 12 bases spanning the gap. The CDR3 consists of 13 residues. CDR3 coding DNA: TGTGCCAGCAAGAATACGGGTACCTACGAGCAGTACTTC. Residues: CASKNTGTYEQYF.

This clone was observed a single time. V usage is TRBV27 and J usage is TRBJ1-1, with 12 bases that match TRBD1. The germline gives CDR1 MNHEY, CDR2 SMNVEV (reference sequence). J lost 4 bases, V lost 4 bases, and 4 bases had no gene match. The CDR3 sequence is 15 residues long. CDR3 sequence (DNA): TGTGCCAGCAGTTCGCTGGGACAGGGGGCCACTGAAGCTTTCTTT. This gives the protein CASSSLGQGATEAFF.

The CDR3 sequence is CASRAGTEAFF. The CDR3 DNA is TGTGCCAGCAGGGCCGGGACAGAAGCTTTCTTT. V gene TRBV6-5 combines with J gene TRBJ1-1, with a possible D match to TRBD1 (6 bases). The V end was cut by 6 bases, the J end by 8 bases, with 10 bases between. CDR1 and CDR2 (germline): MNHEY, SVGAGI. This CDR3 is 11 amino acids long.

The chain employs TRBV11-2 and TRBJ1-2; 8 nucleotides agree with TRBD1. This CDR3 has 13 amino acids. The germline V gene encodes CDR1 SGHAT and CDR2 FQNNGV. V dropped 3 bases and J dropped 8; count of bases not matched to a gene: 5. The CDR3 DNA follows: TGTGCCAGCAGCTTTACAGGGGGGGAAGGCTACACCTTC. Its protein is CASSFTGGEGYTF.

The chain links TRBV7-9 to TRBJ1-1, with D maybe TRBD1 (6 bases). The V and J ends lost 6 bases and 2 bases respectively, with 19 bases between them. Looked up from germline, CDR1 is SEHNR and CDR2 is FQNEAQ (reference sequence). The CDR3 length is 16 residues. The CDR3 DNA sequence: TGTGCCAGCAGTTATGACCGGGACACCAAAAACACTGAAGCTTTCTTT. Encoded protein: CASSYDRDTKNTEAFF. The complete variable domain, with remaining parts taken from reference TRBV7-9 and TRBJ1-1, reads DTGVSQNPRHKITKRGQNVTFRCDPISEHNRLYWYRQTLGQGPEFLTYFQNEAQLEKSRLLSDRFSAERPKGSFSTLEIQRTEQGDSAMYLCASSYDRDTKNTEAFFGQGTRLTVV.

This clone occurred a few times. The chain joins TRBV4-2 to TRBJ2-2; possibly TRBD1 for D (7 bases). Germline CDR1 is LGHNA and CDR2 is YNFKEQ. This CDR3 contains 17 residues. V lost 1 base and J lost 4, with 16 bases in between. CDR3 bases: TGTGCCAGCAGCCAAGGAGGAGCCCAGGGGGGCACCGGGGAGCTGTTTTTT. It translates to CASSQGGAQGGTGELFF.

This clone was seen only a few times. This chain uses TRBV2 with TRBJ2-1; 12 nucleotides agree with TRBD2. The trim removed 7 bases at V and 5 bases at J, leaving 6 bases unmatched. Germline V gene sequence: CDR1 SNHLY, CDR2 FYNNEI. The CDR3 has 15 residues. CDR3 region: CASTGTSGPDNEQFF. CDR3 nucleotides: TGTGCCAGCACTGGGACTAGCGGGCCAGACAATGAGCAGTTCTTC.

This rearrangement joins TRBV6-5 to TRBJ2-1, with D maybe TRBD1 (6 bases). CDR3 length equals 14 residues. V lost 0 bases and J lost 7, with 10 bases in between. Germline V CDR1 and CDR2: MNHEY, SVGAGI. The CDR3 nucleotides are TGTGCCAGCAGTTACTCTGGGGGCGCGAATGAGCAGTTCTTC. This gives the protein CASSYSGGANEQFF.